This T cell receptor beta chain was recovered during a study of CD8 T cells in ankylosing spondylitis. Broader study findings: Matched ankylosing spondylitis synovial fluid reportedly contained a significantly enriched population of disease-linked clones.

Regarding this clonotype: Its cognate antigen is unknown. At one end the junction does not follow the germline gene, possibly because of a read error.

Per germline, CDR1 SSHAT and CDR2 FNYEAQ (reference sequence). This CDR3 is built from 15 residues. Each TCR beta library was made by quantitative 5'-RACE that incorporated molecular barcodes. Using its own MiXCR run on the 5' RACE reads, TCRdb lists one record per CDR3 protein. The sample lists approximately 260,000 distinct CDR3 sequences; around 7.8% were seen once. The material sequenced was blood, either unsorted or a sorted T cell fraction (not recorded which). This clonotype originated in a male donor with ankylosing spondylitis or in good health (not recorded which). The chain has TRBV7-7 and TRBJ2-3, with D unclear. The CDR3 DNA follows: TGTGCTAGCAGCGCCAGCGTGGGCAGCACAGATACGCAGTATTTT. Its translation: CASSASVGSTDTQYF.